Reported below is one TCR beta chain. The antigen is not known. This sample was taken from a study of cytomegalovirus exposure and HLA in healthy donors. Background on the study: Inside one of the first data releases sat around 85 million unique TCRs taken from HLA-typed donors. Study results and limitations: Accurate predictions that matched the HLA-A and HLA-B alleles of most subjects were reportedly made from TCR beta sequences.

Nominally healthy donors were sampled, though unrecorded immune exposures were likely. Primers for the PCR totalled 60 Vbeta and 13 Jbeta. Assay: immunoSEQ multiplex PCR; the TCRdb copy retains only in-frame clones and omits some. The sample has approximately 76,000 clones, 79% seen once. Germline CDR1 reads LGHNA; CDR2 reads YNFKEQ. V lost 8 bases and J lost 8, with 18 bases in between. The CDR3 loop spans 13 amino acids. Sequences were obtained from PBMCs. The chain recombines TRBV4-2 with TRBJ1-1, with TRBD1 as a possible D gene (6 bases). The receptor was derived from a young man in good health and CMV-seronegative. The CDR3: CASGTGFLSEAFF. DNA for the CDR3: TGTGCCAGCGGAACAGGGTTTTTGTCCGAAGCTTTCTTT.